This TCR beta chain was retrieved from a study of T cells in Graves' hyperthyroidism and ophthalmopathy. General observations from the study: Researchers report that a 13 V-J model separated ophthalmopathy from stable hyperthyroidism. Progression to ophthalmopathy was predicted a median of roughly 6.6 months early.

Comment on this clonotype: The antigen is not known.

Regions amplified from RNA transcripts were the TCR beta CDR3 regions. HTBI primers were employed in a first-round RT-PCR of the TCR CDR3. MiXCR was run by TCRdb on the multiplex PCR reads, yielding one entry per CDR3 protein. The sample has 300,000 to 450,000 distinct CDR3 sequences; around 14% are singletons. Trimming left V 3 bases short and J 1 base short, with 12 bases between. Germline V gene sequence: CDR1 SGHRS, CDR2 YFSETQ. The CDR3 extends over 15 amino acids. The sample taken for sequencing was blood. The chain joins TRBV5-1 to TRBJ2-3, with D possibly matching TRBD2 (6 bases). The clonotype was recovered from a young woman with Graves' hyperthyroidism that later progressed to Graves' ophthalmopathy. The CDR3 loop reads CASSSGGKGTDTQYF. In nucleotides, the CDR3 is TGCGCCAGCAGCTCCGGGGGAAAGGGCACAGATACGCAGTATTTT.